This passage covers 5 T cell receptor beta chains from one sample sequenced in a study of vaccination and CD4 T cells after COVID-19 (dated by TCRdb to between 2021 and 2022). Antigens for these TCRs are unknown. What this sample's treatment or condition label stands for: roughly nine-day PBMC culture with coronavirus spike peptide pools or control peptides (ViraFEST assay). To prepare the library, PCR was applied. Sequencing instrument: Illumina iSeq 100. TCR sequencing of DNA from cultured CD4+ T cells used the Oncomine TCR Beta short-read assay at the Johns Hopkins FTIC core. The public sequencing data were trimmed at Q25 with fastp and processed into clonotypes with MiXCR by TCRdb, which kept only in-frame beta chains. Each CDR3 protein gets just one entry, which takes the most common genes and DNA from the rows behind it. This sample comprises fewer than 15,000 distinct CDR3 sequences, approximately 50% of them detected only once. About 24% of the sample goes to the ten largest clones.

The sequencing here drew on cultured CD4+ T cells from blood, taken after SARS-CoV-2 vaccination. These receptors were obtained from a human donor with COVID-19.

The chain links TRBV5-4 to TRBJ2-1; D is perhaps TRBD2 (5 bases). From germline, CDR1 is SGHNT and CDR2 YYREEE (reference sequence). This CDR3 is built from 13 residues. Trimming left V 6 bases short and J 6 bases short, with 13 bases between. CDR3 nucleotides: TGTGCCAGCAAGCGTCAGGAGGTCAATGAGCAGTTCTTC. The encoded protein is CASKRQEVNEQFF.

The chain links TRBV19 to TRBJ1-1; no clear D gene. V lost 1 base and J lost 2, with 5 bases in between. The CDR3 runs 13 residues. CDR1 is LNHDA, CDR2 SQIVND, per germline (reference sequence). The CDR3 spells CASSIAVNTEAFF. The CDR3 DNA sequence: TGTGCCAGTAGTATAGCGGTCAACACTGAAGCTTTCTTT.

The chain joins TRBV19 to TRBJ1-6, with D uncertain. CDR1 is LNHDA and CDR2 is SQIVND in the germline V gene (reference sequence). Trimming removed 11 bases at V and 12 bases at J, with 17 bases between. The CDR3 loop spans 12 amino acids. DNA of the CDR3: TGTGCCGGTTCCCGGCCTATGGGACCCCTCCACTTT. Translation: CAGSRPMGPLHF.

This clonotype has only a few counts. The genes are TRBV5-8 and TRBJ2-7, with D possibly matching TRBD1 (6 bases). The V end was cut by 4 bases, the J end by 6 bases, with 14 bases between. Germline lookup yields CDR1 SGHTS and CDR2 YDEGEE. This CDR3 spans 13 amino acids. CDR3 residues: CASSRDMASEQYF. The CDR3 DNA reads as TGTGCCAGCAGCCGGGACATGGCCTCCGAGCAGTACTTC.

The chain employs TRBV7-2 and TRBJ1-5; tentative D call: TRBD1 (5 bases). Germline V lookup: CDR1 SGHTA, CDR2 FQGNSA. Trimming took 1 base from V and 4 from J, leaving 11 bases between them. The CDR3 runs 15 residues. The CDR3 region has the DNA TGTGCCAGCAGCTTAGGTTCCAGGGTAAATCAGCCCCAGCATTTT. It codes for CASSLGSRVNQPQHF.